The text below deals with one T cell receptor (beta chain). Its antigen is still unknown. The trim removed 7 bases at V and 5 bases at J, leaving 9 bases unmatched. CDR1 is PRHDT, CDR2 FYEKMQ, per germline (reference sequence). The CDR3 runs 14 residues. A diagnosis was made from clinical symptoms together with serum thyroxine, TRAb, thyroid ultrasound and orbital computed tomography. PBMCs had their origin in fresh peripheral blood (roughly 10 ml). The data belong to a study of Graves' ophthalmopathy and Graves' hyperthyroidism. Study-level results: Ophthalmopathy was separated from stable hyperthyroidism by a 13-signature model with 87.88% sensitivity and around 81% specificity. Blood samples also showed most expanded thyroid clonotypes exceeding 0.001 frequency.

Using RNA transcripts, the TCR beta CDR3 regions were amplified. Amplification began with first-round RT-PCR using HTBI primers, then second-round multiplex PCR was performed. Each CDR3 protein is one row after TCRdb ran MiXCR on the multiplex PCR reads. The table lists about 48,000 distinct CDR3 sequences, roughly 52% of them singletons. The sequence was collected from an adult man with Graves' ophthalmopathy. J is TRBJ2-7 and V is TRBV13, with 9 positions matching TRBD1. Sample: peripheral blood. As DNA, the CDR3 is TGTGCCAGCAACACGGGACAGGGAACGGACGAGCAGTACTTC. Translation gives CASNTGQGTDEQYF.